These 13 T cell receptor beta chains were sequenced from one sample in a study of T cell responses to AZD1222 COVID-19 vaccine. This table comes from immunoSEQ multiplex PCR, and its TCRdb copy is limited to in-frame clones, with some not included. The top ten hold roughly a tenth of the sample, which has about 76,000 clones, roughly 88% seen once. The material sequenced was peripheral blood, taken on day 0 of AZD1222 vaccination. The receptors shown here come from an adult in good health.

In regard to this clone: The junction departs from germline at one end; a sequencing error may be responsible. The gene calls are TRBV7-2 and TRBJ2-1, with D uncertain. This CDR3 has 13 amino acids. Germline V gives CDR1 SGHTA, CDR2 FQGNSA. CDR3: CAGRLPAYNEQFF. CDR3 DNA sequence: TGTGCCGGCAGACTCCCCGCCTACAATGAGCAGTTCTTC.

The genes are TRBV3-1 (or the pseudogene TRBV3-2) and TRBJ2-2; D ambiguous. The CDR3 runs to 18 residues. V dropped 1 base and J dropped 6 bases, with 21 bases sitting between them. Germline assignment: CDR1 LGHDT and CDR2 YNNKEL (reference sequence). The CDR3 reads CASSQVDQRFLVSGELFF. Here the CDR3 DNA reads TGTGCCAGCAGCCAAGTGGACCAGAGATTCCTCGTTTCCGGGGAGCTGTTTTTT.

V gene TRBV15 combines with J gene TRBJ2-5; a possible D gene is TRBD1 (5 bases). This CDR3 comprises 12 residues. Germline CDR1 LNHNV, CDR2 YYDKDF (reference sequence). Trimming pared 4 bases from V and 2 bases from J, leaving 5 bases between. The CDR3 DNA reads as TGTGCCACCAGCAACAGGCAAGAGACCCAGTACTTC. This sequence encodes CATSNRQETQYF.

The chain links TRBV12-3 or TRBV12-4 to TRBJ1-2; 7 bases are a match to TRBD1. The CDR3 is 13 residues long. Germline trimming cut 6 bases from V and 7 bases from J; bases unmatched to any gene: 8. The CDR3 nucleotides are TGTGCCAGCAGCCCTGGGGCAGGGGGTGGCTACACCTTC. Residues: CASSPGAGGGYTF.

This clone was recorded once. This chain uses TRBV6-6 with TRBJ1-2; D is possibly TRBD1 (6 bases). Trimming stripped 6 bases from V and 6 bases from J, with 11 bases between. CDR1 and CDR2 (germline): MNHNY, SVGAGI (reference sequence). The CDR3 covers 12 residues. This chain's CDR3 is CASRDGGHGYTF. CDR3 bases: TGTGCCAGCAGGGACGGGGGGCATGGCTACACCTTC.

The V call is TRBV14, the J call TRBJ1-4; 9 bases are a match to TRBD1. Looked up from germline, CDR1 is SGHDN and CDR2 is FVKESK. This CDR3 region has 15 residues. Trimming at V came to 4 bases and at J to 8 bases, leaving 8 bases not matched to a gene. In nucleotides, the CDR3 is TGTGCCAGCAGCCGCCTCGGGACAGGGTTGGAAAAACTGTTTTTT. Translating it yields CASSRLGTGLEKLFF. Full variable domain (rest looked up from reference TRBV14 and TRBJ1-4): EAGVTQFPSHSVIEKGQTVTLRCDPISGHDNLYWYRRVMGKEIKFLLHFVKESKQDESGMPNNRFLAERTGGTYSTLKVQPAELEDSGVYFCASSRLGTGLEKLFFGSGTQLSVL.

The chain joins TRBV18 to TRBJ1-5; D remains ambiguous. V was clipped by 6 bases and J by 0 bases, with 9 bases between them. Germline lookup yields CDR1 KGHSH and CDR2 LQKENI. This CDR3 is built from 14 residues. The CDR3 spells CASSGGYSNQPQHF. The CDR3 DNA reads as TGTGCCAGCTCCGGTGGATATAGCAATCAGCCCCAGCATTTT. Together with reference TRBV18 and TRBJ1-5, the CDR3 gives the full variable domain: NAGVMQNPRHLVRRRGQEARLRCSPMKGHSHVYWYRQLPEEGLKFMVYLQKENIIDESGMPKERFSAEFPKEGPSILRIQQVVRGDSAAYFCASSGGYSNQPQHFGDGTRLSIL.

This CDR3 is CASSSGTGVEELFF. The CDR3 coding sequence is TGTGCCAGCAGCTCCGGGACAGGGGTCGAGGAGCTGTTTTTT. The chain carries TRBV5-4 and TRBJ2-2; 10 nucleotides line up with TRBD1. CDR3 length: 14 residues. V lost 3 bases, J lost 10 bases, and 6 bases stayed unmatched. Germline lookup yields CDR1 SGHNT and CDR2 YYREEE (reference sequence).

The V and J genes are TRBV12-3 or TRBV12-4 and TRBJ2-7; D may be TRBD2 (5 bases). The CDR3 sequence is 13 residues long. Trimming left V 4 bases short and J 4 bases short, with 11 bases between. CDR3 residues: CASSWTSSYEQYF. CDR3 bases: TGTGCCAGCAGTTGGACTTCTAGTTACGAGCAGTACTTC.

The chain combines TRBV11-2 with TRBJ2-5, with D possibly matching TRBD1 (6 bases). V gave up 7 bases and J gave up 3 bases, with 18 bases separating them. Germline V gene data show CDR1 as SGHAT and CDR2 as FQNNGV. The CDR3 spans 15 residues. CDR3 in amino acids: CASTPTGRSEETQYF. CDR3 nucleotide sequence: TGTGCCAGCACCCCGACAGGCCGCTCCGAAGAGACCCAGTACTTC.

The genes are TRBV2 and TRBJ2-2; TRBD1 or TRBD2 may be the D gene (5 bases each). This CDR3 contains 14 residues. Per germline, CDR1 SNHLY and CDR2 FYNNEI. V shed 7 bases and J shed 6 bases, with 15 bases lying between them. CDR3 DNA sequence: TGTGCCAGCATTGAGGGGTTGGTCTCCGGGGAGCTGTTTTTT. This translates into CASIEGLVSGELFF.

V usage is TRBV28 and J usage is TRBJ2-2; D is ambiguous. This CDR3 contains 13 residues. V shed 5 bases and J shed 6 bases, with 10 bases lying between them. The germline V gene encodes CDR1 MDHEN and CDR2 SYDVKM. The CDR3 DNA follows: TGTGCCAGCAGTACGTTAAGGGCCGGGGAGCTGTTTTTT. Encoded protein: CASSTLRAGELFF. The complete variable domain, with remaining parts taken from reference TRBV28 and TRBJ2-2, reads DVKVTQSSRYLVKRTGEKVFLECVQDMDHENMFWYRQDPGLGLRLIYFSYDVKMKEKGDIPEGYSVSREKKERFSLILESASTNQTSMYLCASSTLRAGELFFGEGSRLTVL.

The chain has TRBV5-6 and TRBJ2-1, with D perhaps TRBD2 (6 bases). CDR3 length equals 16 residues. The V and J ends lost 0 bases and 1 base respectively, with 11 bases between them. Germline lookup yields CDR1 SGHDT and CDR2 YYEEEE. CDR3 protein: CASSLAGGSSYNEQFF. The CDR3 nucleotides read TGTGCCAGCAGCTTGGCCGGGGGATCATCCTACAATGAGCAGTTCTTC.